This TCR beta chain was identified in a study of regulatory T cells in long-lasting Graves disease. Described time point: persistent/refractory GD, antithyroid drugs over 5 years with positive TRAb. The TCR library was made from RNA extracted from PBMCs. Building the TCR beta libraries relied on iRepertoire HTBI primers, and CDR3 regions underwent Arm-PCR. TCRdb reprocessed the multiplex PCR reads with MiXCR, giving one entry per CDR3 protein. The data contain a few hundred thousand distinct CDR3 sequences, less than 30% of them seen just once; the ten biggest clones take up under 35%. From germline, CDR1 is SGDLS and CDR2 YYNGEE. V was pared by 5 bases and J by 4 bases, with 7 bases of the junction left unmatched. The CDR3 is made up of 14 amino acids.

The V and J genes are TRBV9 and TRBJ1-1; TRBD1 matches at 8 bases. This clonotype was sampled from a woman between 40 and 55 years old with Graves disease. The sequencing here drew on peripheral blood mononuclear cells (PBMCs), taken when the disease was refractory, from a patient treated with antithyroid drugs. CDR3 protein: CASSPGGSSTEAFF. DNA of the CDR3: TGTGCCAGCAGTCCAGGGGGCAGTTCCACTGAAGCTTTCTTT.